One and the same sample provided the 13 T cell receptor beta chains below, sequenced in a study of T cell repertoires in cytomegalovirus infection. TCRdb processed the reads anew with MiXCR; each CDR3 protein has one entry. The table has about 360,000 distinct CDR3 sequences, 15% to 20% seen once. Sequences were obtained from PBMCs. Receptors were obtained from a human donor in good health (CMV status not recorded). Some clones in this sample may be carry-over from other donors' samples.

The chain combines TRBV29-1 with TRBJ2-1; 8 positions agree with TRBD2. The ends lost 7 bases at V and 4 bases at J; junction bases unmatched: 3. From germline, CDR1 is SQVTM and CDR2 ANQGSEA. The CDR3 is 12 amino acids. CDR3 loop: CSAGGSYNEQFF. CDR3 sequence (DNA): TGCAGCGCGGGGGGGAGTTACAATGAGCAGTTCTTC.

There are a few counts of this clonotype. J is TRBJ2-7 and V is TRBV19; TRBD1 is a possible D gene (6 bases). Trimming cost V 3 bases and J 3 bases, with 12 bases left between them. CDR1 is LNHDA, CDR2 SQIVND, per germline (reference sequence). CDR3 size: 14 residues. The CDR3 nucleotides are TGTGCCAGTAGTATCCGACAAGGGGGCTACGAGCAGTACTTC. Translated: CASSIRQGGYEQYF.

The chain employs TRBV5-1 and TRBJ2-5, with TRBD2 identical over 9 bases. The CDR3 is 14 amino acids. CDR1 is SGHRS and CDR2 is YFSETQ in the germline V gene. V lost 0 bases to trimming and J lost 3 bases; unmatched junction nucleotides: 0. This CDR3 is CASSLGTSEETQYF. The CDR3 DNA follows: TGCGCCAGCAGCTTGGGGACTAGCGAAGAGACCCAGTACTTC.

This clonotype was found a few times. The J gene is TRBJ1-1, the V gene TRBV9; D uncertain. Deletions cut 0 bases from V and 1 base from J, with 7 bases between. CDR1 is SGDLS and CDR2 is YYNGEE in the germline V gene. The CDR3 sequence is 14 residues long. The CDR3 sequence: CASSVGSSNTEAFF. As DNA, the CDR3 is TGTGCCAGCAGCGTAGGTAGTTCGAACACTGAAGCTTTCTTT. The whole variable domain, remainder taken from reference TRBV9 and TRBJ1-1, is DSGVTQTPKHLITATGQRVTLRCSPRSGDLSVYWYQQSLDQGLQFLIQYYNGEERAKGNILERFSAQQFPDLHSELNLSSLELGDSALYFCASSVGSSNTEAFFGQGTRLTVV.

This clonotype came up many times. In DNA, the CDR3 is TGTGCCAGCAGCTCCGGGGGCGGACAAGAGACCCAGTACTTC. This encodes CASSSGGGQETQYF. This chain connects TRBV7-2 to TRBJ2-5; TRBD1 or TRBD2 may be the D gene (6 bases each). V lost 4 bases and J 2 bases, leaving 11 bases between the germline ends. The germline V gene has CDR1 SGHTA and CDR2 FQGNSA. This CDR3 contains 14 residues.

This chain joins TRBV4-1 and TRBJ1-1; a possible D gene is TRBD1 (6 bases). Deletions cut 3 bases from V and 4 bases from J, with 15 bases between. CDR1 and CDR2 (germline): MGHRA, YSYEKL. CDR3 length: 15 amino acids. The CDR3 nucleotides are TGCGCCAGCAGCCAGATAACGACAGGCTCCACTGAAGCTTTCTTT. Translated: CASSQITTGSTEAFF.

A single count supports this clonotype. The chain uses TRBV15 and TRBJ1-1; D ambiguous. The V gene lost 5 bases and the J gene lost 5 bases, with 12 bases spanning the gap. This CDR3 has 13 amino acids. Germline assignment: CDR1 LNHNV and CDR2 YYDKDF (reference sequence). The CDR3 DNA reads TGTGCCACCAGCTGGTCGAGAGATACTGAAGCTTTCTTT. This encodes CATSWSRDTEAFF.

The CDR3 DNA follows: TGCGCCAGCAGCCCAGGGTTGATCACTGAAGCTTTCTTT. Its translation: CASSPGLITEAFF. The chain is built from TRBV5-1 and TRBJ1-1; TRBD1 is a possible D gene (5 bases). Germline values: CDR1 SGHRS, CDR2 YFSETQ. V was pared by 4 bases and J by 4 bases, with 11 bases between. CDR3 length: 13 residues.

This clonotype was counted ten times or more. The CDR3 protein is CASSSEPGRTREQYF. The CDR3 DNA follows: TGTGCCAGCAGCTCAGAACCGGGCAGGACCCGCGAGCAGTACTTC. The chain combines TRBV7-6 with TRBJ2-7; D not resolved. V was cut by 4 bases and J by 6 bases, with 19 bases left in between. The germline V gene encodes CDR1 SGHVS and CDR2 FNYEAQ. The CDR3 is 15 residues long.

The CDR3 is CASSKQGAEQFF. DNA of the CDR3: TGTGCCAGCAGCAAACAGGGGGCTGAGCAGTTCTTC. The V gene is TRBV7-2, the J gene TRBJ2-1; TRBD1 matches 9 bases. The CDR3 consists of 12 residues. Trimming took 5 bases from V and 9 from J; bases not matched to a gene: 2. Germline loops: CDR1 SGHTA, CDR2 FQGNSA.

This clonotype was picked up many times. The V gene is TRBV7-2, the J gene TRBJ2-2, with TRBD2 matching 7 bases. Germline V gene lookup returns CDR1 SGHTA and CDR2 FQGNSA. The CDR3 spans 15 residues. Unmatched junction bases numbered 14, after V lost 8 bases and J lost 8 bases. The CDR3 sequence: CASSLERGLTGELFF. The CDR3, as DNA: TGTGCCAGCTCCCTAGAGCGGGGCCTTACGGGGGAGCTGTTTTTT.

This clonotype has just a few counts. The chain uses TRBV7-9 and TRBJ1-2; D gene unclear. CDR3 size: 15 residues. Trimming removed 0 bases at V and 4 bases at J, with 12 bases between. Germline lookup yields CDR1 SEHNR and CDR2 FQNEAQ (reference sequence). The CDR3 region has the DNA TGTGCCAGCAGCTTAGCCCCCTCCGGTCGCTATGGCTACACCTTC. It is translated as CASSLAPSGRYGYTF.

This chain links TRBV6-1 with TRBJ2-7, with 8 bases lining up with TRBD2. Looked up from germline, CDR1 is MNHNS and CDR2 is SASEGT. CDR3 size: 15 residues. V shed 6 bases and J 1 base; nucleotides not matched to a gene: 8. The DNA for the CDR3 is TGTGCCAGCAGGCCCCAAGCGGGAGTTTCCTACGAGCAGTACTTC. Its translation: CASRPQAGVSYEQYF.